The rows below give T cell receptor beta chains drawn from one sample of a study of control samples from healthy donors and cancer patients. Produced via immunoSEQ multiplex PCR; TCRdb's table is partial and in-frame only. Here the sample spans hundreds of thousands of clones, 80% to 95% being singletons. The specimen sequenced was PBMCs. The receptors here all came from a man in his forties with head and neck cancer. Both conserved end residues are part of each CDR3. The D gene is left open where the match is weak. Clone size is given for some rows only: seen once, a few or many times, or a class if the clone is expanded.

CDR3aa	CDR3nt	v_gene	abundance	d_gene	j_gene
CASSRDHQETQYF	TGTGCCAGCAGCCGGGATCACCAAGAGACCCAGTACTTC	TRBV7-2	NA	NA	TRBJ2-5
CASSQVRGFDLAKNIQYF	TGTGCCAGCAGCCAAGTCAGGGGCTTTGATCTAGCCAAAAACATTCAGTACTTC	TRBV3-1/TRBV3-2	NA	NA	TRBJ2-4
CASSSGQGEETQYF	TGTGCCAGCAGCTCTGGACAGGGAGAAGAGACCCAGTACTTC	TRBV5-4	NA	TRBD1	TRBJ2-5
CASSPAGNEQYF	TGCGCCAGCAGCCCGGCCGGCAACGAGCAGTACTTC	TRBV4-1	NA	NA	TRBJ2-7
CASSQAGVKETQYF	TGTGCCAGCAGCCAGGCAGGAGTCAAGGAGACCCAGTACTTC	TRBV11-3	NA	NA	TRBJ2-5
CASSLRETQYF	TGTGCCAGCAGTTTAAGAGAGACCCAGTACTTC	TRBV12-3/TRBV12-4	once	NA	TRBJ2-5
CASSLETGDWTNTGELFF	TGTGCCAGCAGCTTGGAAACAGGGGACTGGACGAACACCGGGGAGCTGTTTTTT	TRBV5-6	NA	NA	TRBJ2-2
CASSPSVDWNTEAFF	TGCGCCAGCAGCCCGTCGGTAGATTGGAACACTGAAGCTTTCTTT	TRBV5-1	NA	NA	TRBJ1-1
CASSQDPGYNSPLHF	TGCGCCAGCAGCCAAGATCCGGGCTATAATTCACCCCTCCACTTT	TRBV4-3	NA	NA	TRBJ1-6
CASSLRLNTEAFF	TGCGCCAGCAGCTTGAGGTTGAACACTGAAGCTTTCTTT	TRBV5-1	NA	NA	TRBJ1-1
CASSSDLDRGMNSPLHF	TGTGCCAGTAGTTCCGACTTGGACAGGGGCATGAATTCACCCCTCCACTTT	TRBV19	NA	TRBD1	TRBJ1-6
CASSEAGHRGGNSYEQYF	TGTGCCAGCAGTGAAGCGGGTCATAGGGGAGGGAACTCCTACGAGCAGTACTTC	TRBV2	many	TRBD2	TRBJ2-7
CATGPGLANNEQFF	TGTGCCACCGGACCGGGACTAGCTAACAATGAGCAGTTCTTC	TRBV24-1	NA	TRBD2	TRBJ2-1
CASSYDRGYGYTF	TGTGCCAGCAGTTACGACAGGGGCTATGGCTACACCTTC	TRBV12-3/TRBV12-4	NA	TRBD1	TRBJ1-2
CASSGLSWNTEAFF	TGCGCCAGCAGCGGGTTGTCGTGGAACACTGAAGCTTTCTTT	TRBV5-1	NA	NA	TRBJ1-1
CASSLVGEAFF	TGTGCCAGCAGTTTAGTGGGTGAAGCTTTCTTT	TRBV28	NA	NA	TRBJ1-1
CASGTRGSGNTIYF	TGTGCCAGCGGGACTAGGGGGTCTGGAAACACCATATATTTT	TRBV28	NA	NA	TRBJ1-3
CASRTGYDSPLHF	TGTGCCAGCAGGACAGGGTATGATTCACCCCTCCACTTT	TRBV12-3/TRBV12-4	NA	TRBD1	TRBJ1-6
CASSKIQPGPMNTEAFF	TGTGCCAGCAGCAAGATACAACCGGGCCCAATGAACACTGAAGCTTTCTTT	TRBV13	NA	NA	TRBJ1-1
CASSLDQSYEQYF	TGTGCCAGCAGCTTAGATCAATCCTACGAGCAGTACTTC	TRBV11-3	NA	NA	TRBJ2-7
CASSQDKAGVGEQYF	TGCGCCAGCAGCCAAGATAAGGCAGGGGTGGGGGAGCAGTACTTC	TRBV4-3	NA	NA	TRBJ2-7
CASSLSSATYEQYF	TGTGCCAGCAGCTTGTCAAGCGCAACCTACGAGCAGTACTTC	TRBV5-8	NA	NA	TRBJ2-7
CASSASGTSNTEAFF	TGTGCCAGCAGCGCCTCCGGGACAAGTAACACTGAAGCTTTCTTT	TRBV9	NA	NA	TRBJ1-1
CASTGWTDTQYF	TGCGCCAGCACCGGATGGACAGATACGCAGTATTTT	TRBV5-1	once	NA	TRBJ2-3
CASSQVAVLAGDYNEQFF	TGTGCCAGCAGTCAGGTAGCAGTACTAGCGGGGGACTACAATGAGCAGTTCTTC	TRBV4-2	NA	TRBD2	TRBJ2-1
CASSLTGTQQDSGANVLTF	TGTGCCAGCAGCTTGACCGGAACTCAACAGGACTCTGGGGCCAACGTCCTGACTTTC	TRBV7-3	NA	NA	TRBJ2-6
CASSPRQGSTTDTQYF	TGCGCCAGCAGCCCGAGACAGGGGTCAACCACAGATACGCAGTATTTT	TRBV4-1	NA	TRBD1	TRBJ2-3
CASPGTGAYEQYF	TGTGCCAGTCCTGGGACAGGGGCCTACGAGCAGTACTTC	TRBV6-5	NA	TRBD1	TRBJ2-7
CASSLGPEQYF	TGTGCCAGCAGCTTAGGCCCCGAGCAGTACTTC	TRBV11-3	once	NA	TRBJ2-7
CASSSGRNQPQHF	TGTGCCAGTAGTTCCGGGAGAAATCAGCCCCAGCATTTT	TRBV19	NA	NA	TRBJ1-5
CAWNTGSLGDTEAFF	TGTGCCTGGAATACCGGAAGTCTTGGGGACACTGAAGCTTTCTTT	TRBV30	NA	NA	TRBJ1-1
CASRERGLNTGELFF	TGTGCCAGCAGAGAGCGGGGACTGAACACCGGGGAGCTGTTTTTT	TRBV7-3	NA	TRBD2	TRBJ2-2
CANSPGTVYGYTF	TGTGCCAACAGCCCCGGGACAGTGTATGGCTACACCTTC	TRBV7-2	NA	TRBD1	TRBJ1-2
CASSKVRPRGETQYF	TGTGCCAGCAGCAAAGTGAGGCCCCGCGGGGAGACCCAGTACTTC	TRBV21-1	NA	NA	TRBJ2-5
CASSLRRVGAYNEQFF	TGTGCCAGCAGCCTTCGGAGGGTGGGAGCTTACAATGAGCAGTTCTTC	TRBV4-2	NA	NA	TRBJ2-1
CASSREDLGYEQYF	TGTGCCAGCAGCAGAGAGGACCTAGGGTACGAGCAGTACTTC	TRBV9	NA	NA	TRBJ2-7
CASSVDGQGARAFF	TGTGCCAGCAGCGTAGATGGACAGGGGGCGAGAGCTTTCTTT	TRBV9	NA	TRBD1	TRBJ1-1
CASSPIKGTSGGFWLNEQFF	TGTGCCAGCAGCCCTATAAAAGGTACTAGCGGGGGTTTTTGGTTGAATGAGCAGTTCTTC	TRBV4-2	NA	TRBD2	TRBJ2-1
CASSFAGSSYNSPLHF	TGTGCCAGCAGCTTTGCAGGGAGCTCCTATAATTCACCCCTCCACTTT	TRBV7-2	NA	NA	TRBJ1-6
CASRRLRLDEQYF	TGTGCCAGCAGACGACTGAGACTGGACGAGCAGTACTTC	TRBV2	NA	NA	TRBJ2-7
CASSVEKGQGAPYEQYF	TGTGCCAGCAGCGTAGAAAAGGGACAGGGGGCCCCCTACGAGCAGTACTTC	TRBV9	NA	TRBD1	TRBJ2-7
CASSEMAREGAEAFF	TGCGCCAGCAGTGAGATGGCCAGGGAAGGAGCTGAAGCTTTCTTT	TRBV10-1	NA	NA	TRBJ1-1
CASTGTSHREGAFF	TGTGCCAGCACCGGTACTTCCCACAGGGAAGGAGCTTTCTTT	TRBV5-6	NA	NA	TRBJ1-1
CASSLAGASTDTQYF	TGCGCCAGCAGCTTGGCCGGAGCTAGCACAGATACGCAGTATTTT	TRBV5-1	NA	NA	TRBJ2-3
CASSYGTGWETQYF	TGTGCCAGCAGTTACGGGACAGGGTGGGAGACCCAGTACTTC	TRBV6-5	NA	TRBD1	TRBJ2-5